This T cell receptor beta chain was identified during a study of blood T cell repertoires in COVID-19. The J segment lost 5 bases and the V segment lost 0 bases, leaving 5 bases of the junction unmatched. Germline V lookup: CDR1 SGHRS, CDR2 YFSETQ. This CDR3 has 16 amino acids. Produced via immunoSEQ multiplex PCR; TCRdb's table is partial and in-frame only. The table shows roughly 220,000 clones, with around 80% occurring only once. Source material: peripheral blood. The TCR comes from a woman aged 55-70 years who had recovered from COVID-19. The rearrangement uses TRBV5-1 and TRBJ2-5, with TRBD2 matching over 12 bases. The CDR3 here is CASSLETSGGGETQYF. The CDR3 region has the DNA TGCGCCAGCAGCTTGGAGACTAGCGGGGGTGGGGAGACCCAGTACTTC.